The 14 T cell receptor beta chains given below trace back to one sample, sequenced in a study of blood T cells in healthy people across ages. The authors ran a second PCR of roughly 7 to 11 cycles using a sample-barcoded 5' primer and a J-beta primer mix. TCRdb passed the 5' RACE reads through MiXCR, listing each CDR3 protein once. This repertoire shows around 1,100,000 distinct CDR3 sequences, around two fifths found once; its top ten account for roughly 13%. Material for sequencing was blood. Receptor source: a young man in good health.

This sequence joins TRBV5-1 and TRBJ2-3; weak D call: TRBD1 (8 bases). CDR3 length: 17 amino acids. The germline V and J ends were trimmed by 2 bases and 3 bases, with 19 bases remaining between them. Looked up from germline, CDR1 is SGHRS and CDR2 is YFSETQ. The CDR3 nucleotides read TGCGCCAGCAGCTTCGGACAGGGAGGGGGGCAGACAGATACGCAGTATTTT. Its protein is CASSFGQGGGQTDTQYF.

CDR3 coding DNA: TGTGCCAGCAGCATCCCTCCACCCTTTACCTACAATGAGCAGTACTTC. It encodes CASSIPPPFTYNEQYF. This chain connects TRBV21-1 to TRBJ2-1; the D segment call TRBD2 is taken from the table without a DNA check. The DNA end is more similar to TRBJ2-7, so the J call may be wrong. TRBV21-1 is a listed pseudogene. The CDR3 is made up of 16 amino acids.

Note on this clonotype: A single base separates this from a much larger clone, so it may be a read error. J is TRBJ2-3 and V is TRBV7-2; 8 bases match TRBD1. The V gene's germline CDR1 is SGHTA and CDR2 FQGNSA. The CDR3 contains 13 residues. V shed 6 bases, J shed 4 bases, and the junction held 3 bases outside the gene matches. The CDR3 nucleotides read TGTGCCAGCAGACAGACAGGGGCAGATACGCAGTATTTT. Its protein product is CASRQTGADTQYF.

This clonotype was found many times. V gene TRBV6-6 combines with J gene TRBJ1-2, with TRBD1 matching over 7 bases. The J segment lost 2 bases and the V segment lost 5 bases, leaving 8 bases of the junction unmatched. The V gene's germline CDR1 is MNHNY and CDR2 SVGAGI (reference sequence). This CDR3 is built from 15 residues. CDR3 sequence reads: CASSPGQNLNYGYTF. The CDR3 nucleotides are TGTGCCAGCAGTCCGGGACAGAACTTGAACTATGGCTACACCTTC.

A note on this clonotype: It may be a read error: a sequence one base away is much more abundant. The chain recombines TRBV18 with TRBJ1-4, with D uncertain. Germline V gene sequence: CDR1 KGHSH, CDR2 LQKENI. The CDR3 runs to 15 residues. In nucleotides, the CDR3 is TGTGCCAGCTTACCACCGGAGACCCCCTGGGAAAAACTGTTTTTT. Its translation is CASLPPETPWEKLFF. Full variable domain (remainder filled in from reference TRBV18 and TRBJ1-4): NAGVMQNPRHLVRRRGQEARLRCSPMKGHSHVYWYRQLPEEGLKFMVYLQKENIIDESGMPKERFSAEFPKEGPSILRIQQVVRGDSAAYFCASLPPETPWEKLFFGSGTQLSVL.

This clonotype is a singleton in its sample. The V and J genes are TRBV12-3 or TRBV12-4 and TRBJ2-7; D not certain. The J call may be wrong; the DNA end is better matched by TRBJ2-5. This CDR3 spans 13 amino acids. CDR3 residues: CASSFKLGETQYF. As DNA, the CDR3 is TGTGCCAGCAGTTTCAAGCTAGGAGAGACCCAGTACTTC.

This clonotype was picked up a small number of times. The junction shows a germline mismatch at one end, possibly a read error. The chain uses TRBV20-1 and TRBJ2-5; D not resolved. The CDR3 consists of 12 residues. CDR1 and CDR2 (germline): DFQATT, SNEGSKA (reference sequence). CDR3 DNA sequence: TGCAGCGCTATAGACTTCCAAGAGACCCAGTACTTC. Translation gives CSAIDFQETQYF.

DNA of the CDR3: TGCAGTGCTAGAGATTCGCAGGGGGCCAGAGAAGCTTTCTTT. Translating it yields CSARDSQGAREAFF. The chain combines TRBV20-1 with TRBJ1-1; the match to TRBD1 covers 8 bases. V lost 0 bases and J lost 8; bases outside the gene matches: 8. The CDR3 is 14 residues long. CDR1 is DFQATT, CDR2 SNEGSKA, per germline (reference sequence).

With regard to this clonotype: This could be a read error, since a much larger clone is one nucleotide away. The J gene is TRBJ1-5, the V gene TRBV6-5; D ambiguous. The CDR3 runs to 13 residues. The germline CDR1 and CDR2 sequences are MNHEY and SVGAGI. V shed 5 bases and J shed 7 bases, with 12 bases lying between them. The CDR3 bases are TGTGCCAGCAGTGCTCTCGGGGTGCAGCCCCAGCATTTT. Its protein is CASSALGVQPQHF.

V gene TRBV20-1 combines with J gene TRBJ1-1; D is unclear. The length of the CDR3 is 13 residues. Trimming removed 0 bases at V and 5 bases at J, with 10 bases between. Germline assignment: CDR1 DFQATT and CDR2 SNEGSKA (reference sequence). Written as DNA, the CDR3 is TGCAGTGCTAGAGAACTGGGGAGGACTGAAGCTTTCTTT. It specifies CSARELGRTEAFF.

This clonotype showed up just a few times. The chain combines TRBV20-1 with TRBJ2-4; TRBD2 agrees at 15 bases. Germline values: CDR1 DFQATT, CDR2 SNEGSKA (reference sequence). The ends lost 3 bases at V and 6 bases at J; junction bases unmatched: 6. This CDR3 is 16 amino acids long. CDR3 coding DNA: TGCAGTGCTAGTGGGGGACTAGCGGGGGGACTAAACATTCAGTACTTC. This codes for CSASGGLAGGLNIQYF.

The DNA for the CDR3 is TGTGCCAGCAGTCAGGACAAAAACACAGATACGCAGTATTTT. Protein sequence: CASSQDKNTDTQYF. V usage is TRBV12-3 or TRBV12-4 and J usage is TRBJ2-3; perhaps TRBD1 as D (5 bases). Trimming cost V 5 bases and J 2 bases, with 11 bases left between them. The CDR3 totals 14 residues.

The rearrangement uses TRBV20-1 and TRBJ1-1, with D possibly being TRBD1 (5 bases). Deletions cut 5 bases from V and 7 bases from J, with 11 bases between. In germline, CDR1 is DFQATT, CDR2 SNEGSKA (reference sequence). The CDR3 extends over 11 amino acids. For the CDR3, the DNA is TGCAGTGCTCGGGGACCCTGTGAAGCTTTCTTT. Encoded protein: CSARGPCEAFF.

Regarding this clonotype: At one end the junction does not follow the germline gene, possibly because of a read error. The chain carries TRBV9 and TRBJ2-3, with TRBD2 identical over 11 bases. The CDR3 extends over 16 amino acids. The germline V gene encodes CDR1 SGDLS and CDR2 YYNGEE. The CDR3 DNA follows: TGTGCCGGCAGCGCACTAGCGGGGGAGAGCACAGATACGCAGTATTTT. This encodes CAGSALAGESTDTQYF.